Listed here are 21 T cell receptor beta chains from one sample, sequenced in a study of T cells in tuberculosis. The assay was immunoSEQ multiplex PCR, and TCRdb's table has in-frame clones only and misses some. The sample holds just under 45,000 clones; less than 95% are singletons and the top ten take 1.9%. The sample consisted of PBMCs. The receptors were sampled from a donor aged 10-29 years with latent tuberculosis or without tuberculosis infection. Some clones in this sample may be carry-over from other donors' samples.

The chain carries TRBV28 and TRBJ1-2; no firm D call. The V gene lost 4 bases and the J gene lost 6 bases, with 15 bases spanning the gap. In germline, CDR1 is MDHEN, CDR2 SYDVKM. This CDR3 comprises 14 residues. The CDR3 DNA follows: TGTGCCAGCAGTTCCCCTTCAGGTCAGCATGGCTACACCTTC. Amino acid sequence: CASSSPSGQHGYTF.

The chain recombines TRBV7-9 with TRBJ1-1; unclear D gene. The germline CDR1 and CDR2 sequences are SEHNR and FQNEAQ (reference sequence). This CDR3 region has 14 residues. V lost 6 bases and J lost 1, with 12 bases in between. DNA of the CDR3: TGTGCCAGCAGTAGTCCTTCCGAGAACACTGAAGCTTTCTTT. This codes for CASSSPSENTEAFF.

J is TRBJ2-3 and V is TRBV30; TRBD1 matches at 10 bases. CDR1 and CDR2 (germline): GTSNPN, SVGIG (reference sequence). V was pared by 3 bases and J by 5 bases, with 5 bases of the junction left unmatched. The CDR3 contains 14 residues. CDR3 nucleotide sequence: TGTGCCTGGAGCCGACAGGGGGCGGTAGATACGCAGTATTTT. Protein: CAWSRQGAVDTQYF.

J is TRBJ1-1 and V is TRBV2; D is ambiguous. Trimming removed 6 bases from V and 1 base from J, with 9 bases in between. The CDR3 contains 13 residues. Germline V gene sequence: CDR1 SNHLY, CDR2 FYNNEI. The CDR3, as DNA: TGTGCCAGCAGCCCCCCGCGGAACACTGAAGCTTTCTTT. This translates into CASSPPRNTEAFF.

In DNA form, the CDR3 reads TGTGCCAGCGGACTCCCTTCGAACACTGAAGCTTTCTTT. It encodes CASGLPSNTEAFF. This chain joins TRBV27 and TRBJ1-1; D is uncertain. This CDR3 is 13 amino acids long. Trimming left V 8 bases short and J 1 base short, with 11 bases between. Germline-derived CDR1 and CDR2 are MNHEY and SMNVEV (reference sequence).

This chain uses TRBV30 with TRBJ2-1; D not resolved. The V end was cut by 2 bases, the J end by 2 bases, with 4 bases between. CDR3 length: 12 amino acids. CDR1 is GTSNPN, CDR2 SVGIG, per germline (reference sequence). CDR3 bases: TGTGCCTGGAGTTCCACCTACAATGAGCAGTTCTTC. Translating it yields CAWSSTYNEQFF.

This chain joins TRBV18 and TRBJ1-2, with TRBD1 matching over 7 bases. V shed 4 bases, J shed 4 bases, and the junction held 6 bases outside the gene matches. Germline V gene lookup returns CDR1 KGHSH and CDR2 LQKENI. The CDR3 is 14 amino acids. The CDR3 DNA reads TGTGCCAGCTCACAGGGACAGAACTTCTATGGCTACACCTTC. Protein sequence: CASSQGQNFYGYTF.

The chain joins TRBV25-1 to TRBJ2-4; D is possibly TRBD2 (6 bases). The CDR3 has 15 residues. V was cut by 3 bases and J by 0 bases, with 9 bases left in between. Germline CDR1 and CDR2: MGHDK and SYGVNS. CDR3 loop: CASSDRRVAKNIQYF. The CDR3 DNA is TGTGCCAGCAGTGATCGGAGGGTAGCCAAAAACATTCAGTACTTC.

The chain carries TRBV6-6 and TRBJ1-2; TRBD1 matches at 8 bases. The ends lost 7 bases at V and 6 bases at J; junction bases unmatched: 7. This CDR3 comprises 13 residues. Germline V gives CDR1 MNHNY, CDR2 SVGAGI (reference sequence). Here the CDR3 DNA reads TGTGCCAGCATGACAGGGGTTCTGGATGGCTACACCTTC. It is translated as CASMTGVLDGYTF.

In nucleotides, the CDR3 is TGTGCCAGCAGTCTAGCGGGTGATTCCTACGAGCAGTACTTC. The encoded protein is CASSLAGDSYEQYF. The J gene is TRBJ2-7, the V gene TRBV28; 8 bases fit TRBD2. This CDR3 is built from 14 residues. Germline CDR1 is MDHEN and CDR2 is SYDVKM. J was trimmed by 1 base and V by 5 bases; bases with no gene match: 4.

The chain carries TRBV10-1 and TRBJ2-5; perhaps TRBD1 as D (5 bases). The CDR3 extends over 13 amino acids. Germline V gene data show CDR1 as WNHNN and CDR2 as SYGVQD (reference sequence). V was clipped by 4 bases and J by 5 bases, with 11 bases between them. The CDR3 DNA follows: TGCGCCAGCAGTGGGGGCTTAAGGGAGACCCAGTACTTC. As protein: CASSGGLRETQYF.

The chain is built from TRBV19 and TRBJ2-6; 9 bases match TRBD1. This CDR3 comprises 19 residues. Trimming at V came to 5 bases and at J to 4 bases, leaving 15 bases not matched to a gene. Germline V gene sequence: CDR1 LNHDA, CDR2 SQIVND (reference sequence). For the CDR3, the DNA is TGTGCCAGTAGTTCAAAACGTCCCGGGACAGGGACCGGGGCCAACGTCCTGACTTTC. Its translation is CASSSKRPGTGTGANVLTF.

This rearrangement joins TRBV5-4 to TRBJ1-5; TRBD1 is a possible D gene (6 bases). The CDR3 runs 14 residues. Germline V lookup: CDR1 SGHNT, CDR2 YYREEE (reference sequence). V lost 4 bases and J lost 4, with 12 bases in between. CDR3 in DNA: TGTGCCAGCAGCCTACCAGGGGCGAATCAGCCCCAGCATTTT. It codes for CASSLPGANQPQHF.

The chain links TRBV9 to TRBJ2-1; 8 positions match TRBD1. J gave up 8 bases and V 4 bases, and 11 bases lay outside the gene matches. The CDR3 runs 15 residues. CDR1 is SGDLS and CDR2 is YYNGEE in the germline V gene. CDR3 protein: CASSPGTGRGDEQFF. In nucleotides, the CDR3 is TGTGCCAGCAGCCCAGGGACAGGCAGGGGCGATGAGCAGTTCTTC.

The chain has TRBV2 and TRBJ2-5; TRBD1 might be the D (5 bases). Looked up from germline, CDR1 is SNHLY and CDR2 is FYNNEI. The CDR3 consists of 15 residues. Trimming removed 7 bases at V and 2 bases at J, with 17 bases between. The CDR3 nucleotides read TGTGCCAGCATGAAGAGCCGACAGCAACAAGAGACCCAGTACTTC. It codes for CASMKSRQQQETQYF.

This chain connects TRBV4-3 to TRBJ2-5; TRBD2 agrees at 13 bases. Germline V lookup: CDR1 LGHNA, CDR2 YSLEER. The CDR3 has 16 residues. After removal of 4 bases from V and 5 bases from J, the junction contained 7 bases not matched to a gene. The CDR3 DNA reads TGCGCCAGCAGCCTCCAACTAGCGGGAGGGCCGGAGACCCAGTACTTC. Amino acids: CASSLQLAGGPETQYF.

The rearrangement joins TRBV2 to TRBJ1-2; 8 nucleotides align to TRBD1. The CDR3 consists of 13 residues. The trim removed 6 bases at V and 6 bases at J, leaving 6 bases unmatched. Looked up from germline, CDR1 is SNHLY and CDR2 is FYNNEI. CDR3 residues: CASRSRGRDGYTF. CDR3 DNA sequence: TGTGCCAGCAGGTCCAGGGGGCGGGATGGCTACACCTTC.

This chain connects TRBV11-2 to TRBJ2-7; maybe TRBD1 (6 bases). The V gene's germline CDR1 is SGHAT and CDR2 FQNNGV. The CDR3 runs to 12 residues. V was pared by 5 bases and J by 4 bases, with 9 bases between. The chain's CDR3 is CASSVTGYEQYF. The CDR3 region has the DNA TGTGCCAGCAGCGTTACAGGGTACGAGCAGTACTTC.

This rearrangement joins TRBV19 to TRBJ1-5, with 7 positions matching TRBD1. In germline, CDR1 is LNHDA, CDR2 SQIVND (reference sequence). J lost 0 bases, V lost 3 bases, and 5 bases had no gene match. This CDR3 contains 16 residues. The CDR3 is CASSIRGQISNQPQHF. CDR3 coding DNA: TGTGCCAGTAGTATTAGGGGACAGATTAGCAATCAGCCCCAGCATTTT.

The chain carries TRBV23-1 and TRBJ1-5; a weak D match, TRBD1 (6 bases). TRBV23-1 is given ORF status, its function remaining uncertain. The CDR3 extends over 15 amino acids. Between the trimmed V and J ends, which lost 7 bases and 4 bases, there was a span of 17 bases. The CDR3 here is CASKEGRQGNQPQHF. The CDR3 nucleotides read TGCGCCAGCAAAGAAGGGCGGCAGGGGAATCAGCCCCAGCATTTT.

The chain combines TRBV28 with TRBJ2-7, with D possibly matching TRBD2 (7 bases). V gave up 3 bases and J gave up 3 bases, with 21 bases separating them. CDR3 length: 17 residues. Germline V gene sequence: CDR1 MDHEN, CDR2 SYDVKM. The DNA of the CDR3 is TGTGCCAGCAGTTTTTCCTATAGGGGGAGGGAGGACTACGAGCAGTACTTC. This gives the protein CASSFSYRGREDYEQYF.